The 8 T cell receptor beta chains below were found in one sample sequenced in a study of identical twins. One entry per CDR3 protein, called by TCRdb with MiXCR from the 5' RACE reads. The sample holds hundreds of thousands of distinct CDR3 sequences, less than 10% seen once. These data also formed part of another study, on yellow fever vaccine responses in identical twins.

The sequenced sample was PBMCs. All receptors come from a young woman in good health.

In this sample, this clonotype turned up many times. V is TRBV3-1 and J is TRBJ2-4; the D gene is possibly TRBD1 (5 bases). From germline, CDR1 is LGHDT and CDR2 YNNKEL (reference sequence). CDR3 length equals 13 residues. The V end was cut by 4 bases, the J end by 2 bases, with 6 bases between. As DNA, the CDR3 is TGTGCCAGCAGCCCGGACACCAAAAACATTCAGTACTTC. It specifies CASSPDTKNIQYF.

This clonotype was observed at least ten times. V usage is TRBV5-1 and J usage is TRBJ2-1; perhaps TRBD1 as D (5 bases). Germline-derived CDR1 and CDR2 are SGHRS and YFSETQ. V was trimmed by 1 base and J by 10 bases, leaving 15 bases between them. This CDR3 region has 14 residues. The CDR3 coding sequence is TGCGCCAGCAGCTTGCCCCTTTTAGGGGTCGAGCAGTTCTTC. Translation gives CASSLPLLGVEQFF.

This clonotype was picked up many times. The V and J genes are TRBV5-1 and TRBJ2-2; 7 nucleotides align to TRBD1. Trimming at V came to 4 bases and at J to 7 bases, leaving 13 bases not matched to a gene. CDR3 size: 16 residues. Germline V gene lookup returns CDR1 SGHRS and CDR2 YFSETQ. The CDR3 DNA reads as TGCGCCAGCAGCGCGACAGGGAGCCCGATGAGCGGGGAGCTGTTTTTT. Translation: CASSATGSPMSGELFF. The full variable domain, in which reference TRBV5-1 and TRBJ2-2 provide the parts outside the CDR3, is KAGVTQTPRYLIKTRGQQVTLSCSPISGHRSVSWYQQTPGQGLQFLFEYFSETQRNKGNFPGRFSGRQFSNSRSEMNVSTLELGDSALYLCASSATGSPMSGELFFGEGSRLTVL.

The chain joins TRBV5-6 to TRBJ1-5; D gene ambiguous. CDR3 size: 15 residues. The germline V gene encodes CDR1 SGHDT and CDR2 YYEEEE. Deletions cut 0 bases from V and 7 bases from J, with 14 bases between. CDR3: CASSLGRAKGQPQHF. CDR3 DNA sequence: TGTGCCAGCAGCTTGGGGCGCGCCAAGGGACAGCCCCAGCATTTT.

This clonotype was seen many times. CDR3 DNA: TGCAGTGCTGACAACTATGGCTACACCTTC. It translates to CSADNYGYTF. The V and J genes are TRBV20-1 and TRBJ1-2; D remains unclear. Germline V gene sequence: CDR1 DFQATT, CDR2 SNEGSKA (reference sequence). V lost 5 bases and J lost 2, with 3 bases in between. This CDR3 is 10 amino acids long.

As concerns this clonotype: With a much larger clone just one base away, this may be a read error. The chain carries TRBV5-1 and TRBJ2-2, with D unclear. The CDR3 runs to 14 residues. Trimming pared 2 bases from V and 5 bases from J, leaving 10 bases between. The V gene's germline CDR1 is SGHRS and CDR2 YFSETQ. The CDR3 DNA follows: TGCGCCAGCAGCTTTAACGTGGAGACCGGGGAGCTGTTTTTT. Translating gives CASSFNVETGELFF.

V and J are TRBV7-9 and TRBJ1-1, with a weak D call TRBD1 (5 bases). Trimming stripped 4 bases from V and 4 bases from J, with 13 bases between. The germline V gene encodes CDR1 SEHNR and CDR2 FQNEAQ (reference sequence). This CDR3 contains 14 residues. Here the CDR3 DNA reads TGTGCCAGCAGCTCTGAAGGGGTGAGCACTGAAGCTTTCTTT. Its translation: CASSSEGVSTEAFF.

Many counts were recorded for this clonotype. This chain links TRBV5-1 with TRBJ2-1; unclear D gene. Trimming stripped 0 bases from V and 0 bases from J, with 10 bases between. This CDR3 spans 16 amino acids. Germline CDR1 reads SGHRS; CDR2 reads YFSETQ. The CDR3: CASSLEAGSSYNEQFF. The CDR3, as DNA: TGCGCCAGCAGCTTGGAGGCCGGAAGCTCCTACAATGAGCAGTTCTTC.